The 12 T cell receptor beta chains below were found in one sample sequenced in a study of CD8+ T cells in alopecia areata. Following extraction, RNA underwent reverse transcription to cDNA, which served as the sequencing template. Assay: immunoSEQ multiplex PCR; the TCRdb copy retains only in-frame clones and omits some. Of some 95,000 clones in the sample, about 45% were seen once. The sample was CD4+ T cells sorted from blood. The receptors stem from a human donor with alopecia areata.

The chain recombines TRBV28 with TRBJ1-6; tentative D call: TRBD1 (5 bases). The germline gives CDR1 MDHEN, CDR2 SYDVKM. The V gene lost 6 bases and the J gene lost 6 bases, with 12 bases spanning the gap. This CDR3 region has 14 residues. For the CDR3, the DNA is TGTGCCAGCAGCCCAGGGACGGGTAATTCACCCCTCCACTTT. Protein: CASSPGTGNSPLHF.

The chain couples TRBV29-1 to TRBJ2-3; 7 bases fit TRBD1. The length of the CDR3 is 13 residues. V dropped 7 bases and J dropped 6; count of bases not matched to a gene: 10. Germline CDR1 reads SQVTM; CDR2 reads ANQGSEA. The CDR3 protein is CSADRAPVDTQYF. CDR3 nucleotide sequence: TGCAGCGCCGACAGGGCCCCCGTGGATACGCAGTATTTT.

The chain joins TRBV30 to TRBJ1-1; D is perhaps TRBD1 (5 bases). The V gene lost 0 bases and the J gene lost 1 base, with 9 bases spanning the gap. CDR1 and CDR2 (germline): GTSNPN, SVGIG (reference sequence). This CDR3 is 14 amino acids long. CDR3 nucleotide sequence: TGTGCCTGGAGTGTACGTCAGGGGAACACTGAAGCTTTCTTT. Translated, it gives CAWSVRQGNTEAFF.

This clone was counted between two and nine times. CDR3 amino acids: CSAYLRDTQYF. The CDR3 region has the DNA TGCAGCGCCTACTTACGAGATACGCAGTATTTT. This rearrangement joins TRBV29-1 to TRBJ2-3; no reliable D call. This CDR3 has 11 residues. V was cut by 7 bases and J by 5 bases, with 10 bases left in between. Looked up from germline, CDR1 is SQVTM and CDR2 is ANQGSEA.

This clone was counted a few times. The chain is built from TRBV29-1 and TRBJ2-5; TRBD1 or TRBD2 may be the D gene (5 bases each). The CDR3 has 15 amino acids. CDR1 and CDR2 from the germline V gene are SQVTM and ANQGSEA. Trimming took off 7 bases at V and 3 bases at J, with 21 bases between the two ends. The CDR3 sequence: CSASGYRTLKETQYF. The CDR3 DNA is TGCAGCGCGAGCGGCTACAGGACTCTCAAAGAGACCCAGTACTTC.

This clone was observed a handful of times. The chain has TRBV4-1 and TRBJ1-1; D unclear. From germline, CDR1 is MGHRA and CDR2 YSYEKL. The V gene lost 0 bases and the J gene lost 3 bases, with 2 bases spanning the gap. The length of the CDR3 is 12 residues. CDR3 bases: TGCGCCAGCAGCCAAGACTACACTGAAGCTTTCTTT. As protein: CASSQDYTEAFF.

The chain combines TRBV30 with TRBJ1-1; 7 bases line up with TRBD1. V lost 8 bases, J lost 1 base, and 7 bases stayed unmatched. Germline-derived CDR1 and CDR2 are GTSNPN and SVGIG (reference sequence). CDR3 length: 13 amino acids. The DNA for the CDR3 is TGTGCCCGACAACGACAGGGGAACACTGAAGCTTTCTTT. It codes for CARQRQGNTEAFF.

The chain has TRBV23-1 and TRBJ1-2; TRBD1 matches 8 bases. TRBV23-1 is an ORF, with its function uncertain. Trimming cost V 6 bases and J 0 bases; bases outside gene matches: 0. The CDR3 extends over 13 amino acids. The chain's CDR3 is CASRTGANYGYTF. In DNA, the CDR3 is TGCGCCAGCAGGACAGGGGCTAACTATGGCTACACCTTC.

In its sample, this clone was seen once. This chain uses TRBV5-1 with TRBJ2-1, with 7 bases lining up with TRBD2. Losses at the gene ends were 1 base for V and 0 bases for J; bases not matched to a gene: 1. The CDR3 consists of 15 residues. Germline V gives CDR1 SGHRS, CDR2 YFSETQ. CDR3 loop: CASSLPGGSYNEQFF. DNA for the CDR3: TGCGCCAGCAGCTTGCCGGGAGGCTCCTACAATGAGCAGTTCTTC.

In its sample, this clone was seen a few times. The gene calls are TRBV7-2 and TRBJ2-4; the match to TRBD2 covers 7 bases. CDR3 size: 16 residues. The germline gives CDR1 SGHTA, CDR2 FQGNSA. V shed 1 base and J 1 base; nucleotides not matched to a gene: 4. Here the CDR3 DNA reads TGTGCCAGCAGCTTAGATTTCGGGGGGGCCAAAAACATTCAGTACTTC. Translating gives CASSLDFGGAKNIQYF.

The V gene is TRBV28, the J gene TRBJ1-1, with a possible D match to TRBD1 (5 bases). The CDR3 covers 15 residues. Trimming removed 0 bases from V and 0 bases from J, with 8 bases in between. Germline-derived CDR1 and CDR2 are MDHEN and SYDVKM. The DNA of the CDR3 is TGTGCCAGCAGTTTATGGGGGGGGATGAACACTGAAGCTTTCTTT. It is translated as CASSLWGGMNTEAFF. Full variable domain (missing parts from reference TRBV28 and TRBJ1-1): DVKVTQSSRYLVKRTGEKVFLECVQDMDHENMFWYRQDPGLGLRLIYFSYDVKMKEKGDIPEGYSVSREKKERFSLILESASTNQTSMYLCASSLWGGMNTEAFFGQGTRLTVV.

This clone has more than one count but fewer than ten. This sequence joins TRBV29-1 and TRBJ1-2; TRBD1 is a possible D gene (6 bases). V was cut by 6 bases and J by 2 bases, with 25 bases left in between. The germline V gene has CDR1 SQVTM and CDR2 ANQGSEA. CDR3 length: 17 amino acids. CDR3 bases: TGCAGCGTAGCAGAGTATCGCACCCGGGACACAAACTATGGCTACACCTTC. This translates into CSVAEYRTRDTNYGYTF.